The clone carrying this TCR beta chain has at least ten counts. Time point of the sample: patch test 2, 6 weeks after DPC sensitization. Treatment of the sample: therapeutic diphenylcyclopropenone sensitization with weekly scalp DPC. The study drew its donors from alopecia patients who were 18 to 70 years old and suitable for DPC. This sample is part of a study of human T cells and chemical hapten exposure. One entry per CDR3 protein, called by TCRdb with MiXCR from the RACE reads. There are 360,000 or so distinct CDR3 sequences in the sample; about 6.9% occur only once, and around 5.6% lies in the top ten. The V and J ends lost 1 base and 2 bases, in that order; junction bases with no gene match: 0. Germline CDR1 and CDR2: DFQATT and SNEGSKA (reference sequence). CDR3 length equals 14 residues.

The genes are TRBV20-1 and TRBJ1-5, with 9 bases matching TRBD1. The sequencing used whole blood, collected in connection with sensitization to the hapten diphenylcyclopropenone (DPC). The origin of this receptor is a woman in her late teens or twenties with alopecia areata. Some clones in this sample may be carry-over from other donors' samples. This CDR3 reads CSARGDRGNQPQHF. The CDR3 DNA sequence: TGCAGTGCTAGAGGGGACAGGGGCAATCAGCCCCAGCATTTT.